The 20 T cell receptor beta chains reported below all come from one sample, sequenced in a study of blood T cell repertoires in COVID-19. The data were produced by immunoSEQ multiplex PCR, yet TCRdb's version contains in-frame clones alone and is incomplete. This table has under 200,000 clones, 80% to 85% appearing once. The specimen sequenced was peripheral blood. These receptors were collected from a woman older than 75 with active or convalescent COVID-19.

This chain joins TRBV11-3 and TRBJ2-5, with 7 bases matching TRBD1. The V gene end was trimmed by 5 bases and the J gene end by 0 bases; junction bases not matched to a gene: 3. CDR3 length equals 14 residues. The germline V gene encodes CDR1 SGHNT and CDR2 YENEEA. CDR3 sequence (DNA): TGTGCCAGCAGCGAGGACAGGTACCAAGAGACCCAGTACTTC. This codes for CASSEDRYQETQYF.

The V gene is TRBV12-5, the J gene TRBJ1-2; 10 nucleotides match TRBD1. V shed 5 bases and J 4 bases; nucleotides not matched to a gene: 4. The CDR3 contains 14 residues. Germline lookup yields CDR1 LGHNT and CDR2 FRNRAP. The CDR3 sequence: CASGLDRGIYGYTF. DNA for the CDR3: TGTGCTAGTGGTCTGGACAGGGGGATCTATGGCTACACCTTC.

This clone was counted a few times. The chain uses TRBV7-6 and TRBJ2-7, with 10 bases fitting TRBD2. The CDR3 runs to 17 residues. V trimming: 4 bases; J trimming: 0 bases; junction bases outside the gene matches: 9. CDR1 is SGHVS, CDR2 FNYEAQ, per germline. Written as DNA, the CDR3 is TGTGCCAGCAGCTGCCCCGGGACTAGCGTTAGCTCCTACGAGCAGTACTTC. Its translation is CASSCPGTSVSSYEQYF.

V gene TRBV7-2 combines with J gene TRBJ2-2, with no clear D. V lost 4 bases to trimming and J lost 2 bases, with 5 bases between them. The length of the CDR3 is 13 residues. Germline CDR1 is SGHTA and CDR2 is FQGNSA. This chain's CDR3 is CASSSSNTGELFF. In DNA, the CDR3 is TGTGCCAGCAGCTCTAGTAACACCGGGGAGCTGTTTTTT.

The table lists this clone with a count of one. This rearrangement joins TRBV9 to TRBJ2-3; TRBD2 might be the D (6 bases). CDR3 size: 14 residues. V was clipped by 1 base and J by 2 bases, with 8 bases between them. Germline V CDR1 and CDR2: SGDLS, YYNGEE. CDR3 DNA: TGTGCCAGCAGCGTATCGGGGGACACAGATACGCAGTATTTT. Its translation: CASSVSGDTDTQYF.

The rearrangement uses TRBV7-2 and TRBJ1-3; D might be TRBD1 (5 bases). Trimming stripped 1 base from V and 0 bases from J, with 16 bases between. CDR3 length: 18 residues. Germline values: CDR1 SGHTA, CDR2 FQGNSA. The CDR3 protein is CASSLGPGYPSSGNTIYF. In nucleotides, the CDR3 is TGTGCCAGCAGCTTAGGTCCAGGGTACCCAAGCTCTGGAAACACCATATATTTT.

The V call is TRBV6-5, the J call TRBJ1-1; a weak D match, TRBD1 (5 bases). CDR3 length: 13 amino acids. Trimming left V 4 bases short and J 4 bases short, with 10 bases between. Germline V lookup: CDR1 MNHEY, CDR2 SVGAGI. CDR3 DNA sequence: TGTGCCAGCAGTTCCGGGGGTGGCACTGAAGCTTTCTTT. It codes for CASSSGGGTEAFF.

CDR3 protein: CSASPYEEKLFF. CDR3 nucleotides: TGCAGTGCTAGTCCCTATGAGGAAAAACTGTTTTTT. The rearrangement uses TRBV20-1 and TRBJ1-4, with D unresolved. The germline CDR1 and CDR2 sequences are DFQATT and SNEGSKA (reference sequence). V lost 3 bases and J lost 8, with 10 bases in between. The CDR3 extends over 12 amino acids.

The chain's CDR3 is CASSQDGFELASYNEQFF. CDR3 sequence (DNA): TGTGCCAGCAGCCAAGACGGATTTGAGCTAGCGAGCTACAATGAGCAGTTCTTC. V and J are TRBV14 and TRBJ2-1; D possibly corresponds to TRBD2 (6 bases). Trimming pared 0 bases from V and 3 bases from J, leaving 18 bases between. CDR3 length: 18 residues. Germline CDR1 reads SGHDN; CDR2 reads FVKESK.

On this clone: Compared with germline, one end of the junction differs, possibly owing to a read error. The chain carries TRBV3-1 (or the pseudogene TRBV3-2) and TRBJ2-7; 8 nucleotides agree with TRBD1. Germline V lookup: CDR1 LGHDT, CDR2 YNNKEL (reference sequence). The CDR3 has 12 amino acids. The CDR3 nucleotides are TGTGCCAGCAGCCAAGGGGGGACAGGTCGGGACTTC. Translating it yields CASSQGGTGRDF.

The chain joins TRBV7-2 to TRBJ1-1, with 8 bases aligning to TRBD1. With V trimmed by 4 bases and J by 3 bases, 7 bases remained unmatched. Germline V gene lookup returns CDR1 SGHTA and CDR2 FQGNSA. This CDR3 is built from 15 residues. CDR3 in amino acids: CASSSWGQAYTEAFF. The CDR3 nucleotides are TGTGCCAGCAGCTCCTGGGGACAGGCCTACACTGAAGCTTTCTTT.

Notes on this clone: The same CDR3 arises from other DNA sequences in this sample as well. The V and J genes are TRBV19 and TRBJ2-7, with TRBD1 as a possible D gene (5 bases). Germline CDR1 and CDR2: LNHDA and SQIVND (reference sequence). CDR3 length: 13 residues. Trimming cost V 5 bases and J 0 bases, with 8 bases left between them. This CDR3 reads CASSRDSSYEQYF. CDR3 bases: TGTGCCAGTAGTCGTGACAGCTCCTACGAGCAGTACTTC. The entire variable domain, with the rest obtained from reference TRBV19 and TRBJ2-7, is as follows: DGGITQSPKYLFRKEGQNVTLSCEQNLNHDAMYWYRQDPGQGLRLIYYSQIVNDFQKGDIAEGYSVSREKKESFPLTVTSAQKNPTAFYLCASSRDSSYEQYFGPGTRLTVT.

This chain joins TRBV11-2 and TRBJ1-2, with D hard to call. The CDR3 consists of 12 residues. The germline CDR1 and CDR2 sequences are SGHAT and FQNNGV. The V end was cut by 4 bases, the J end by 2 bases, with 5 bases between. The CDR3 DNA reads as TGTGCCAGCAGCTCCCGGAACTATGGCTACACCTTC. It is translated as CASSSRNYGYTF.

The V and J genes are TRBV19 and TRBJ1-5, with TRBD1 as a possible D gene (5 bases). From germline, CDR1 is LNHDA and CDR2 SQIVND (reference sequence). Trimming pared 8 bases from V and 4 bases from J, leaving 24 bases between. The CDR3 is 17 residues long. The CDR3 DNA reads as TGTGCCAGTCGGAGTGGGGAGGGGCCTCGGGGTAATCAGCCCCAGCATTTT. Translated, it gives CASRSGEGPRGNQPQHF.

The V gene is TRBV7-9, the J gene TRBJ1-2, with a tentative D call TRBD1 (6 bases). The CDR3 covers 15 residues. With 0 bases removed from V and 3 bases from J, the gap between germline ends came to 11 bases. Germline CDR1 SEHNR, CDR2 FQNEAQ (reference sequence). The CDR3 nucleotides read TGTGCCAGCAGCTTAGCGGCCAGGGGAGACTATGGCTACACCTTC. It encodes CASSLAARGDYGYTF.

This sequence joins TRBV19 and TRBJ2-7; possibly TRBD1 for D (5 bases). With 6 bases removed from V and 0 bases from J, the gap between germline ends came to 9 bases. This CDR3 is 13 amino acids long. The germline gives CDR1 LNHDA, CDR2 SQIVND (reference sequence). This chain's CDR3 is CASSLDSSYEQYF. The CDR3 coding sequence is TGTGCCAGTAGCCTAGACAGCTCCTACGAGCAGTACTTC. Filled out from reference TRBV19 and TRBJ2-7, the complete variable domain reads DGGITQSPKYLFRKEGQNVTLSCEQNLNHDAMYWYRQDPGQGLRLIYYSQIVNDFQKGDIAEGYSVSREKKESFPLTVTSAQKNPTAFYLCASSLDSSYEQYFGPGTRLTVT.

The V and J genes are TRBV5-6 and TRBJ2-7; no clear D. The ends were cut back, 4 bases at V and 0 bases at J, with 5 bases in the middle. This CDR3 region has 12 residues. Germline-derived CDR1 and CDR2 are SGHDT and YYEEEE. This chain's CDR3 is CASSLFSYEQYF. CDR3 nucleotides: TGTGCCAGCAGCCTATTCTCCTACGAGCAGTACTTC.

The gene calls are TRBV9 and TRBJ2-2; TRBD1 aligns across 8 bases. V lost 4 bases and J lost 0; bases outside the gene matches: 2. The CDR3 runs to 15 residues. CDR1 is SGDLS, CDR2 YYNGEE, per germline. CDR3 sequence reads: CASSPQGANTGELFF. The CDR3 coding sequence is TGTGCCAGCAGCCCACAGGGGGCGAACACCGGGGAGCTGTTTTTT.

The chain carries TRBV5-8 and TRBJ1-2, with TRBD1 matching over 8 bases. The CDR3 has 18 amino acids. Germline V gene sequence: CDR1 SGHTS, CDR2 YDEGEE. With 6 bases clipped from V and 8 bases from J, the junction kept 24 bases outside the gene matches. The CDR3 sequence: CASKPIYVLGQGVWGYTF. CDR3 bases: TGTGCCAGCAAACCCATATATGTACTCGGACAGGGTGTTTGGGGCTACACCTTC.

CDR3 residues: CASSLRPGDGNQPQHF. CDR3 nucleotides: TGTGCCAGCAGTTTGAGGCCGGGGGATGGCAATCAGCCCCAGCATTTT. J is TRBJ1-5 and V is TRBV27, with D perhaps matching TRBD1 (5 bases). V lost 3 bases, J lost 2 bases, and 14 bases lay in between. This CDR3 is built from 16 residues. CDR1 and CDR2 (germline): MNHEY, SMNVEV (reference sequence).